This is a list of T cell receptor beta chains from one sample in a study of blood T cells in healthy people across ages. MiXCR, applied by TCRdb to the 5' RACE reads, yields one record per CDR3 protein. Here the sample spans some 760,000 distinct CDR3 sequences, 20% to 25% being singletons. The same data also went into a second study, on T cells of mothers and their children.

The sequenced material came from blood. The source is a boy aged 5-17 years in good health. CDR3s include the opening cysteine and the closing phenylalanine or tryptophan. Fields, in order: V gene, D gene, CDR3 protein. D genes are given only for firm matches.

TRBV28,-,CASSPDGKGGQPQHF
TRBV7-9,TRBD2,CASSLEISGRALQYF
TRBV2,TRBD1,CASSLDRALAKNIQYF
TRBV4-2,-,CASSQDVRTVPDTQYF
TRBV20-1,TRBD2,CSARVAGVTAYEQYF
TRBV5-6,TRBD2,CASSSGGGTSSYEQYF
TRBV11-2,TRBD2,CASSSIAGGRYNEQFF
TRBV4-1,-,CASSQGAKHRPSGNTIYF
TRBV10-3,-,CAIRSPKETQYF
TRBV29-1,-,CSVLSVRNIQYF
TRBV12-3/TRBV12-4,TRBD1,CASSSSMTGWEQYF
TRBV2,-,CASTQGGGDTQYF
TRBV6-5,TRBD1,CASSYAGTVSLNTEAFF
TRBV3-1,TRBD1,CASSLQGLPYEQYF
TRBV7-2,TRBD2,CASSLERLADYTDTQYF
TRBV7-8,TRBD1,CASSPGTGWLETQYF
TRBV11-2,-,CASSFGSGGTGELFF
TRBV21-1,-,CTSSTGANYGYTF
TRBV4-1,-,CASSQGRDSEAFF
TRBV11-2,-,CASSREGMFYGYTF
TRBV10-3,TRBD2,CAIRGDSNTGELFF
TRBV4-1,-,CASSRGPGTQETQYF
TRBV12-3/TRBV12-4,TRBD1,CASSSQGVGQPQHF
TRBV2,TRBD1,CASSEFGQGSYEQYF
TRBV6-5,-,CASSRDSLNTEAFF
TRBV7-3,TRBD2,CASSLKAGGQETQYF
TRBV24-1,TRBD1,CATSGPGQGSGTAYGYTF
TRBV28,-,CASSFQGQHYEQYF
TRBV21-1,-,CASSKERREGPYEQYF
TRBV6-6,-,CASSYGETEAFF
TRBV5-1,TRBD1,CASSQLDRAYGYTF
TRBV27,-,CASSFLPGSEAFF
TRBV13,TRBD1,CASSRTGGLSPLHF
TRBV5-6,TRBD2,CASSFRAGKRETQYF
TRBV21-1,-,CASSTPGQGEQGFF
TRBV25-1,-,CASRTGLNTEAFF
TRBV29-1,TRBD1,CSVAADRVEYF
TRBV19,-,CASSPEVGSNQPQHF
TRBV7-6,-,CASSSQGSGGTDTQYF
TRBV5-6,-,CASSLESIDTQYF
TRBV7-2,-,CASSPSSLTQETQYF
TRBV11-2,-,CASSFEPTYEQYF
TRBV11-2,-,CAILAGQSYNEQFF
TRBV7-9,TRBD1,CASGLRQGNEKLFF
TRBV9,TRBD1,CASSPRDRETEKLFF
TRBV12-3/TRBV12-4,-,CASGPKSWRSGKNIQYF
TRBV7-2,-,CASSPRRLAAFNEQFF
TRBV20-1,TRBD2,CSARGLAGGKDSYNEQFF
TRBV5-1,-,CASSKDSLGPYEQYF
TRBV6-5,TRBD1,CASSRGGQGANYGYTF
TRBV12-3/TRBV12-4,TRBD2,CASSFSGLDAGQETQYF
TRBV5-1,TRBD1,CASSPLGGVRNEQFF
TRBV10-3,TRBD1,CAISDGQGIQPQHF
TRBV6-1,-,CASSEGTVSETQYF
TRBV7-8,-,CASSSARGPKNIQYF